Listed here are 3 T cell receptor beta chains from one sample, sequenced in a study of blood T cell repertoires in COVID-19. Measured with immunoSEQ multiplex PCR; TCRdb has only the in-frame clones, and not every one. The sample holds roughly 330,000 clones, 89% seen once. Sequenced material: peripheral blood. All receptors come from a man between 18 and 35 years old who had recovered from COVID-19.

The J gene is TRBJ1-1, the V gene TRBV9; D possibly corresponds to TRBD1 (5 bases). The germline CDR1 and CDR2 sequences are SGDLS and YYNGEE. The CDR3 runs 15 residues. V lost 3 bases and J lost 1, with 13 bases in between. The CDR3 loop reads CASSERAGPNTEAFF. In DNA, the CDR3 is TGTGCCAGCAGCGAGCGAGCGGGGCCGAACACTGAAGCTTTCTTT.

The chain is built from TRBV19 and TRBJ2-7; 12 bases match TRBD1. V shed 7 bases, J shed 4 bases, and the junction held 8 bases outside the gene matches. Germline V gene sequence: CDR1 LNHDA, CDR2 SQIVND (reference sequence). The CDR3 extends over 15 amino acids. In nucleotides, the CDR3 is TGTGCCAGTAACGAGGGGACAGGGGGCAAATACGAGCAGTACTTC. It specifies CASNEGTGGKYEQYF.

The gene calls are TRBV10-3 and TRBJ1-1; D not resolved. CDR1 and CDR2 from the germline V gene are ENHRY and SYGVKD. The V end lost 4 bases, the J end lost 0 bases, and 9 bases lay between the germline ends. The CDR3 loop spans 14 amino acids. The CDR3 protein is CAISVYNMNTEAFF. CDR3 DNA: TGTGCCATCAGTGTTTACAACATGAACACTGAAGCTTTCTTT.